These 27 T cell receptor beta chains were all obtained from the same sample, sequenced in a study of OX40 agonist ivuxolimab in advanced cancers. Produced via immunoSEQ multiplex PCR; TCRdb's table is partial and in-frame only. The table includes 72,000 or so clones, about 91% detected once. The starting material was CD4+ or CD8+ T cells sorted from blood, obtained in a trial of the OX40 agonist ivuxolimab. The receptors derive from an adult with an advanced solid tumor such as melanoma, head and neck, liver or kidney cancer.

The V call is TRBV9, the J call TRBJ1-3; D is undetermined. The CDR3 covers 11 residues. The germline V and J ends were trimmed by 3 bases and 8 bases, with 6 bases remaining between them. Germline CDR1 SGDLS, CDR2 YYNGEE. The CDR3 sequence: CASSAMDTIYF. CDR3 DNA sequence: TGTGCCAGCAGCGCTATGGACACCATATATTTT.

This clone was detected a few times. The gene calls are TRBV5-4 and TRBJ1-6, with 8 bases identical to TRBD1. There are 13 residues in the CDR3. Germline CDR1 SGHNT, CDR2 YYREEE (reference sequence). Losses at the gene ends were 5 bases for V and 10 bases for J; bases not matched to a gene: 5. DNA for the CDR3: TGTGCCAGCAGGGACAGGGATCGGTCACCCCTCCACTTT. Protein: CASRDRDRSPLHF.

The chain is built from TRBV11-2 and TRBJ1-4; D call uncertain. This CDR3 has 17 residues. The V end was cut by 2 bases, the J end by 8 bases, with 21 bases between. Per the germline V gene, CDR1 is SGHAT and CDR2 is FQNNGV. The CDR3: CASSLSPSAATFEKLFF. CDR3 in DNA: TGTGCCAGCAGCTTATCTCCCTCCGCGGCAACCTTCGAAAAACTGTTTTTT.

The chain has TRBV2 and TRBJ2-5; D remains unclear. This CDR3 contains 13 residues. Looked up from germline, CDR1 is SNHLY and CDR2 is FYNNEI. Trimming cost V 4 bases and J 5 bases, with 11 bases left between them. CDR3 amino acids: CASSGSPSETQYF. The CDR3 DNA reads as TGTGCCAGCAGTGGTTCCCCTTCCGAGACCCAGTACTTC. Full variable domain (missing parts from reference TRBV2 and TRBJ2-5): EPEVTQTPSHQVTQMGQEVILRCVPISNHLYFYWYRQILGQKVEFLVSFYNNEISEKSEIFDDQFSVERPDGSNFTLKIRSTKLEDSAMYFCASSGSPSETQYFGPGTRLLVL.

This rearrangement joins TRBV18 to TRBJ1-1; D is uncertain. CDR1 and CDR2 (germline): KGHSH, LQKENI. The CDR3 consists of 15 residues. Deletions cut 1 base from V and 5 bases from J, with 14 bases between. The CDR3 region is CASSPQGNAGTEAFF. The DNA for the CDR3 is TGTGCCAGCTCACCACAGGGTAATGCGGGAACTGAAGCTTTCTTT.

The chain joins TRBV4-2 to TRBJ1-1, with 11 bases matching TRBD1. V was pared by 4 bases and J by 3 bases, with 4 bases of the junction left unmatched. There are 15 residues in the CDR3. Germline V gene lookup returns CDR1 LGHNA and CDR2 YNFKEQ. The CDR3, as DNA: TGTGCCAGCAGCCCAGGACAGGGGGCCGACACTGAAGCTTTCTTT. Amino acid sequence: CASSPGQGADTEAFF.

The V call is TRBV28, the J call TRBJ2-3; D unclear. V was shortened by 6 bases and J by 4 bases, with 17 bases between the two germline ends. The CDR3 spans 15 residues. Germline CDR1 is MDHEN and CDR2 is SYDVKM. DNA for the CDR3: TGTGCCAGCAGGGTGGGTGGCAACCGCCCAGATACGCAGTATTTT. It encodes CASRVGGNRPDTQYF.

This clone was found once. This chain connects TRBV2 to TRBJ1-5; D is perhaps TRBD1 (5 bases). Trimming removed 7 bases at V and 2 bases at J, with 9 bases between. The CDR3 extends over 13 amino acids. Per germline, CDR1 SNHLY and CDR2 FYNNEI. The CDR3 spells CASNRKGNQPQHF. CDR3 coding DNA: TGTGCCAGCAACAGGAAGGGCAATCAGCCCCAGCATTTT.

This chain connects TRBV7-9 to TRBJ1-4; D is ambiguous. Trimming cost V 5 bases and J 7 bases, with 8 bases left between them. CDR1 SEHNR and CDR2 FQNEAQ come from the germline V gene (reference sequence). The CDR3 extends over 12 amino acids. The CDR3 DNA sequence: TGTGCCAGCAGCCCCAACGGTGAAAAACTGTTTTTT. It is translated as CASSPNGEKLFF.

This clone came up a few times. The chain couples TRBV7-2 to TRBJ2-7; TRBD2 matches 8 bases. Unmatched junction bases numbered 8, after V lost 1 base and J lost 6 bases. Germline lookup yields CDR1 SGHTA and CDR2 FQGNSA. The CDR3 extends over 15 amino acids. The chain's CDR3 is CASSLEGLGVGEQYF. The CDR3 DNA follows: TGTGCCAGCAGCTTAGAGGGACTAGGGGTGGGCGAGCAGTACTTC.

J is TRBJ1-1 and V is TRBV9, with D possibly being TRBD1 (5 bases). This CDR3 has 15 residues. The germline V and J ends were trimmed by 0 bases and 4 bases, with 13 bases remaining between them. Germline lookup yields CDR1 SGDLS and CDR2 YYNGEE. The CDR3 loop reads CASSVGGQGGTEAFF. The CDR3 DNA sequence: TGTGCCAGCAGCGTAGGGGGTCAGGGCGGCACTGAAGCTTTCTTT.

The rearrangement uses TRBV15 and TRBJ2-2; D is perhaps TRBD1 or TRBD2 (6 bases each). CDR1 LNHNV and CDR2 YYDKDF come from the germline V gene (reference sequence). Trimming took 0 bases from V and 5 from J, leaving 10 bases between them. CDR3 length: 15 residues. Here the CDR3 reads CATSREGAGTGELFF. The CDR3 region has the DNA TGTGCCACCAGCAGAGAGGGGGCGGGGACCGGGGAGCTGTTTTTT.

V and J are TRBV5-6 and TRBJ2-7, with D possibly TRBD1 on 6 matching bases. In germline, CDR1 is SGHDT, CDR2 YYEEEE. The CDR3 loop spans 13 amino acids. Trimming took off 4 bases at V and 6 bases at J, with 14 bases between the two ends. DNA for the CDR3: TGTGCCAGCAGCGGGGACATCCTAGGCGAGCAGTACTTC. Its protein product is CASSGDILGEQYF.

This chain connects TRBV9 to TRBJ1-3, with D hard to call. The CDR3 is made up of 14 amino acids. Trimming pared 0 bases from V and 0 bases from J, leaving 4 bases between. Germline assignment: CDR1 SGDLS and CDR2 YYNGEE. The CDR3 DNA follows: TGTGCCAGCAGCGTAGACTTCTCTGGAAACACCATATATTTT. This translates into CASSVDFSGNTIYF.

The chain carries TRBV4-1 and TRBJ2-7; TRBD1 matches 7 bases. Per germline, CDR1 MGHRA and CDR2 YSYEKL. The J segment lost 0 bases and the V segment lost 1 base, leaving 6 bases of the junction unmatched. CDR3 length: 16 residues. This CDR3 is CASSQAGQLSSYEQYF. The CDR3 region has the DNA TGCGCCAGCAGCCAAGCGGGACAGCTTAGCTCCTACGAGCAGTACTTC.

This clone was counted a single time. The chain combines TRBV6-6 with TRBJ2-5, with 8 bases matching TRBD2. The germline V gene has CDR1 MNHNY and CDR2 SVGAGI (reference sequence). The CDR3 extends over 16 amino acids. Trimming removed 7 bases from V and 5 bases from J; junction bases left unmatched: 15. For the CDR3, the DNA is TGTGCCAGCAAGATCATGCGGGGGGACTCGGGGGAGACCCAGTACTTC. This translates into CASKIMRGDSGETQYF.

V is TRBV18 and J is TRBJ2-5; 9 nucleotides line up with TRBD1. J lost 5 bases, V lost 6 bases, and 7 bases had no gene match. Germline CDR1 reads KGHSH; CDR2 reads LQKENI. The CDR3 covers 14 residues. The chain's CDR3 is CASSPRTGDETQYF. The CDR3 nucleotides are TGTGCCAGCTCCCCTCGGACAGGGGATGAGACCCAGTACTTC.

The rearrangement uses TRBV6-1 and TRBJ1-4; D is ambiguous. This CDR3 is built from 15 residues. Germline assignment: CDR1 MNHNS and CDR2 SASEGT. V lost 5 bases and J lost 6, with 16 bases in between. DNA for the CDR3: TGTGCCAGCAGTATTCGGCCCCCTGCGGATGAAAAACTGTTTTTT. Protein product: CASSIRPPADEKLFF.

In its sample, this clone was seen a few times. The chain employs TRBV15 and TRBJ1-1; D is undetermined. Trimming took off 3 bases at V and 2 bases at J, with 10 bases between the two ends. CDR3 size: 14 residues. CDR1 and CDR2 (germline): LNHNV, YYDKDF (reference sequence). In nucleotides, the CDR3 is TGTGCCACCAGCAGGCTGGGCACCAACACTGAAGCTTTCTTT. Residues: CATSRLGTNTEAFF.

The rearrangement links TRBV18 to TRBJ1-4, with 10 positions matching TRBD1. There are 16 residues in the CDR3. After removal of 6 bases from V and 7 bases from J, the junction contained 11 bases not matched to a gene. Germline lookup yields CDR1 KGHSH and CDR2 LQKENI. The CDR3 DNA follows: TGTGCCAGCTCCCCCACCGGGACAGGGGTTGGTGAAAAACTGTTTTTT. Encoded protein: CASSPTGTGVGEKLFF.

In this sample, this clone turned up once. The rearrangement uses TRBV5-4 and TRBJ2-7; weak D call: TRBD1 (6 bases). The V end was cut by 3 bases, the J end by 0 bases, with 16 bases between. The germline CDR1 and CDR2 sequences are SGHNT and YYREEE (reference sequence). The CDR3 extends over 16 amino acids. The CDR3 DNA is TGTGCCAGCAGCTGGGGGCTTGCGGCCCACTCCTACGAGCAGTACTTC. Its protein is CASSWGLAAHSYEQYF.

The rearrangement joins TRBV5-8 to TRBJ2-7; D gene uncertain. The CDR3 covers 11 residues. Trimming pared 0 bases from V and 3 bases from J, leaving 1 base between. Germline V lookup: CDR1 SGHTS, CDR2 YDEGEE. The CDR3 DNA sequence: TGTGCCAGCAGCTTGGGCTACGAGCAGTACTTC. Its translation is CASSLGYEQYF.

The chain has TRBV14 and TRBJ2-2, with D unresolved. V was trimmed by 6 bases and J by 2 bases, leaving 16 bases between them. The CDR3 length is 16 residues. Germline V gene data show CDR1 as SGHDN and CDR2 as FVKESK. The DNA of the CDR3 is TGTGCCAGCAGTGATTTCACTATGGCAAACACCGGGGAGCTGTTTTTT. It codes for CASSDFTMANTGELFF.

This chain uses TRBV28 with TRBJ1-1; a weak D match, TRBD1 (5 bases). Germline V gene sequence: CDR1 MDHEN, CDR2 SYDVKM. The V end lost 3 bases, the J end lost 8 bases, and 13 bases lay between the germline ends. This CDR3 spans 13 amino acids. The DNA for the CDR3 is TGTGCCAGCAGTTTTGGACAAAATTTAGAAGCTTTCTTT. Translated, it gives CASSFGQNLEAFF.

V is TRBV5-1 and J is TRBJ2-4; D gene ambiguous. V was cut by 3 bases and J by 3 bases, with 4 bases left in between. This CDR3 spans 12 amino acids. From germline, CDR1 is SGHRS and CDR2 YFSETQ. CDR3 bases: TGCGCCAGCAGCTCCGGCAAAAACATTCAGTACTTC. Translated: CASSSGKNIQYF. The variable domain in full, completed from reference TRBV5-1 and TRBJ2-4, reads KAGVTQTPRYLIKTRGQQVTLSCSPISGHRSVSWYQQTPGQGLQFLFEYFSETQRNKGNFPGRFSGRQFSNSRSEMNVSTLELGDSALYLCASSSGKNIQYFGAGTRLSVL.

Only a few counts were recorded for this clone. This sequence joins TRBV5-6 and TRBJ2-1; maybe TRBD2 (6 bases). V was trimmed by 7 bases and J by 8 bases, leaving 10 bases between them. Germline values: CDR1 SGHDT, CDR2 YYEEEE. The CDR3 runs 11 residues. In DNA form, the CDR3 reads TGTGCCAGCTCAGCGGGTGATGAGCAGTTCTTC. It is translated as CASSAGDEQFF.

The chain carries TRBV5-1 and TRBJ1-3, with D possibly TRBD1 on 6 matching bases. There are 16 residues in the CDR3. V lost 4 bases, J lost 3 bases, and 17 bases lay in between. Germline V gene data show CDR1 as SGHRS and CDR2 as YFSETQ. The CDR3 spells CASSPRQAYGGNTIYF. CDR3 nucleotide sequence: TGCGCCAGCAGCCCGAGACAGGCTTACGGTGGAAACACCATATATTTT.